This T cell receptor beta chain comes out of a study of human T cells and chemical hapten exposure. The wider study: Small differences in pooled library volume mainly drove the variation in TCR yields per sample. The study's findings and limits: Donors in the study had alopecia, meaning their immune response may differ from healthy people's.

This clonotype showed up just a few times. The antigen remains undetermined. TCRdb reprocessed the RACE reads via MiXCR and lists one record per CDR3 protein. The sample carries a few hundred thousand distinct CDR3 sequences, about 5% recorded once. Trimming took 2 bases from V and 7 from J; bases not matched to a gene: 6. The CDR3 extends over 14 amino acids. Germline CDR1 is DFQATT and CDR2 is SNEGSKA (reference sequence). The time point denotes: pre-sensitization, week 0. Treatment here: therapeutic diphenylcyclopropenone sensitization with weekly scalp DPC. Whole blood, unfractionated, served as the material for total RNA extraction.

The sequence derives from a woman in her late teens or twenties with alopecia areata. Some clones in this sample may be carry-over from other donors' samples. The specimen was whole blood, collected in connection with sensitization to the hapten diphenylcyclopropenone (DPC). The chain has TRBV20-1 and TRBJ1-4, with TRBD1 matching over 8 bases. Here the CDR3 reads CSARTGTGFEKLFF. In nucleotides, the CDR3 is TGCAGTGCTAGAACCGGGACAGGTTTTGAAAAACTGTTTTTT.